These T cell receptor beta chains were read from a single sample in a study of regulatory T cells in long-lasting Graves disease. TCRdb fed the multiplex PCR reads into MiXCR, producing one record per CDR3 protein. The sample yields some 200,000 distinct CDR3 sequences, around 19% seen once. These data were also reused for a study on T cells in Graves' hyperthyroidism and ophthalmopathy.

The starting material was peripheral blood mononuclear cells (PBMCs), obtained at new diagnosis, from a patient treated with antithyroid drugs. The receptor source for this set is a woman in her 30s with Graves disease. CDR3s include the opening cysteine and the closing phenylalanine or tryptophan. The D gene is left open where the match is weak. Only some rows state a clone size, as once, few, many or a class for expanded clones.

D gene	V gene	clone size	J gene	CDR3 protein	CDR3 DNA
TRBD1	TRBV28	many	TRBJ1-2	CASSLEGGQGYTF	TGTGCCAGCAGTTTAGAAGGGGGCCAGGGCTACACCTTC
TRBD2	TRBV11-3	-	TRBJ2-7	CASSFRLAGTHEQYF	TGTGCCAGCAGCTTTCGTCTAGCGGGAACCCACGAGCAGTACTTC
-	TRBV5-4	many	TRBJ2-7	CASSLEVGEQYF	TGTGCCAGCAGCTTAGAGGTCGGAGAGCAGTACTTC
TRBD1	TRBV7-2	many	TRBJ1-1	CASTLRGQALNTEAFF	TGTGCCAGCACACTCCGAGGACAGGCCTTAAACACTGAAGCTTTCTTT
-	TRBV6-1	many	TRBJ1-2	CASAQGPTYTF	TGTGCCAGCGCCCAAGGCCCGACCTACACCTTC
-	TRBV7-9	many	TRBJ2-1	CASSPRTEQFF	TGTGCCAGCAGCCCCAGGACCGAGCAGTTCTTC
-	TRBV30	many	TRBJ1-4	CAWSPQGQGGEKLFF	TGTGCCTGGAGTCCCCAGGGCCAAGGGGGTGAAAAACTGTTTTTT
-	TRBV5-1	-	TRBJ2-5	CASSSASYDQETQYF	TGCGCCAGCAGCTCTGCGTCCTACGACCAAGAGACCCAGTACTTC
-	TRBV30	many	TRBJ1-5	CAWSVGGNQPQHF	TGTGCCTGGAGTGTAGGGGGGAATCAGCCCCAGCATTTT
-	TRBV6-2/TRBV6-3	-	TRBJ2-5	CASNHVPGASKETQYF	TGTGCCAGCAACCACGTGCCGGGGGCCAGTAAAGAGACCCAGTACTTC
-	TRBV11-2	many	TRBJ2-7	CASSLGFSTTYEQYF	TGTGCCAGCAGCTTAGGGTTTAGCACCACCTACGAGCAGTACTTC
-	TRBV7-2	many	TRBJ2-3	CASSRRRAKTDTQYF	TGTGCCAGCAGCCGTAGGCGGGCTAAGACAGATACGCAGTATTTT
TRBD1	TRBV3-1	many	TRBJ2-5	CASSQDQGAGETQYF	TGTGCCAGCAGCCAAGATCAGGGGGCAGGAGAGACCCAGTACTTC
TRBD2	TRBV20-1	many	TRBJ2-7	CSASGGGRGRYEQYF	TGCAGTGCGTCGGGGGGTGGGAGGGGTCGCTACGAGCAGTACTTC
-	TRBV28	many	TRBJ1-3	CASTGNLRSGNTIYF	TGTGCCAGCACCGGAAACCTAAGGTCTGGAAACACCATATATTTT
TRBD1	TRBV13	-	TRBJ2-1	CASSPGGQGGHNEQFF	TGTGCCAGCAGCCCAGGGGGACAGGGTGGTCACAATGAGCAGTTCTTC
-	TRBV18	many	TRBJ1-1	CASSPYGVQSTEAFF	TGTGCCAGCTCACCATACGGTGTTCAGAGTACTGAAGCTTTCTTT
-	TRBV6-1	many	TRBJ2-5	CASRYHGRSYF	TGTGCCAGCAGATATCACGGAAGGTCGTACTTC
-	TRBV30	many	TRBJ2-7	CAWSSGIAYEQYF	TGTGCCTGGAGTTCCGGGATCGCCTACGAGCAGTACTTC
-	TRBV28	many	TRBJ2-7	CASSFRDNSYEQYF	TGTGCCAGCAGTTTTAGGGACAACTCCTACGAGCAGTACTTC
-	TRBV28	many	TRBJ1-6	CASSYWQGDNSPLHF	TGTGCCAGCAGTTATTGGCAGGGAGATAATTCACCCCTCCACTTT
-	TRBV30	many	TRBJ2-3	CAWSVGQGGADTQYF	TGTGCCTGGAGTGTAGGGCAGGGCGGAGCAGATACGCAGTATTTT
-	TRBV7-9	many	TRBJ1-5	CASSLNEQPQHF	TGTGCCAGCAGCTTAAACGAGCAGCCCCAGCATTTT
TRBD2	TRBV20-1	many	TRBJ2-5	CSARRGGPGETQYF	TGCAGTGCGAGACGGGGGGGCCCCGGAGAGACCCAGTACTTC
-	TRBV19	-	TRBJ2-7	CASSNRFYEQYF	TGTGCCAGTAGTAACAGATTTTACGAGCAGTACTTC
TRBD1	TRBV12-3/TRBV12-4	many	TRBJ1-3	CASIRTGGFPGNTIYF	TGTGCCAGCATCAGGACAGGGGGGTTTCCTGGAAACACCATATATTTT
-	TRBV27	many	TRBJ2-7	CASSLFSLAREQYF	TGTGCCAGCAGTTTATTCTCCCTAGCTCGCGAGCAGTACTTC
-	TRBV7-3	many	TRBJ1-1	CASSLLGGGTEAFF	TGTGCCAGCAGCTTACTGGGGGGTGGCACTGAAGCTTTCTTT
TRBD2	TRBV5-1	many	TRBJ2-1	CASSLVAGVNNEQFF	TGCGCCAGCAGCTTGGTAGCGGGGGTAAACAATGAGCAGTTCTTC
-	TRBV3-1	-	TRBJ1-3	CASSHWGASGNTIYF	TGTGCCAGCAGCCATTGGGGGGCCTCTGGAAACACCATATATTTT
TRBD2	TRBV2	-	TRBJ2-3	CASKAWASGGTTDTQYF	TGTGCCAGTAAAGCTTGGGCTAGCGGGGGGACTACAGATACGCAGTATTTT
TRBD2	TRBV15	many	TRBJ2-4	CATSRSGGPNIQYF	TGTGCCACCAGCCGCTCGGGGGGGCCGAACATTCAGTACTTC
-	TRBV5-1	-	TRBJ2-4	CASRLDLGATNIQYF	TGCGCCAGCAGGTTGGACCTCGGGGCCACAAACATTCAGTACTTC
-	TRBV6-1	-	TRBJ1-1	CASSERQPSEAFF	TGTGCCAGCAGTGAACGACAGCCTAGTGAAGCTTTCTTT
TRBD1	TRBV5-1	many	TRBJ1-2	CASSFRGRGIGYTF	TGCGCCAGCAGCTTCAGGGGGCGCGGAATCGGCTACACCTTC
-	TRBV5-4	many	TRBJ1-1	CASSLVSSNTEAFF	TGTGCCAGCAGCTTGGTGTCTTCGAACACTGAAGCTTTCTTT
-	TRBV30	many	TRBJ1-5	CAWSMGAWQPQHF	TGTGCCTGGAGTATGGGGGCATGGCAGCCCCAGCATTTT
-	TRBV20-1	many	TRBJ2-1	CSARAAGVSYNEQFF	TGCAGTGCTAGAGCGGCAGGGGTCTCCTACAATGAGCAGTTCTTC
-	TRBV11-3	many	TRBJ2-1	CASSLRQVSYNEQFF	TGTGCCAGCAGCTTGCGACAGGTCTCATACAATGAGCAGTTCTTC
-	TRBV20-1	many	TRBJ1-2	CSAPPPVPYGYTF	TGCAGTGCCCCCCCCCCAGTTCCTTATGGCTACACCTTC
TRBD2	TRBV20-1	many	TRBJ2-1	CSASDTLAGEGFNEQFF	TGCAGTGCTAGCGACACTCTAGCGGGAGAGGGATTCAATGAGCAGTTCTTC
TRBD2	TRBV12-3/TRBV12-4	many	TRBJ2-7	CASSLEGTSGREQYF	TGTGCCAGCAGTTTAGAGGGGACTAGCGGGAGGGAGCAGTACTTC
TRBD2	TRBV20-1	many	TRBJ2-4	CSAPRLAGGLAKNIQYF	TGCAGTGCCCCTAGACTAGCGGGAGGGCTAGCCAAAAACATTCAGTACTTC
TRBD2	TRBV11-2	-	TRBJ2-1	CASSLGRLAGGRYQFF	TGTGCCAGCAGCTTAGGAAGACTAGCGGGAGGCCGATACCAGTTCTTC
TRBD2	TRBV2	many	TRBJ2-5	CASTGGGLAQTQYF	TGTGCCAGCACCGGTGGGGGACTAGCGCAGACCCAGTACTTC
TRBD1	TRBV24-1	-	TRBJ2-7	CATSDFRGYEQYF	TGTGCCACCAGTGATTTCAGGGGGTACGAGCAGTACTTC
-	TRBV2	many	TRBJ1-2	CASSEATGSYGYTF	TGTGCCAGCAGTGAAGCAACCGGGTCCTATGGCTACACCTTC
TRBD1	TRBV19	many	TRBJ1-2	CASSIMGQGAAGYTF	TGTGCCAGTAGTATAATGGGACAGGGGGCGGCTGGCTACACCTTC
-	TRBV18	many	TRBJ1-5	CASSPPGKTQPQHF	TGTGCCAGCTCACCACCGGGGAAAACCCAGCCCCAGCATTTT
-	TRBV30	-	TRBJ1-2	CAWSYGPGANYGYTF	TGTGCCTGGAGTTACGGGCCCGGAGCTAACTATGGCTACACCTTC
TRBD1	TRBV6-4	-	TRBJ2-2	CASGTGVTGELFF	TGTGCCAGCGGGACAGGGGTCACCGGGGAGCTGTTTTTT